This T cell receptor (beta chain) was recorded in a study of vaccination and CD4 T cells after COVID-19. Sequencing of the DNA from cultured CD4+ T cells was carried out with the Oncomine TCR Beta short-read assay. Via MiXCR, TCRdb re-called the PCR reads, giving one row per CDR3 protein. The sample yields under 20,000 distinct CDR3 sequences, around half seen once. This clonotype has a handful of counts. Antigen: not known. Stated treatment: approximately nine-day PBMC culture with coronavirus spike peptide pools or control peptides (ViraFEST assay). About 1.8 million PBMCs per well were cultured with approximately 9.9 IU/ml IL-2 and about 11 ug/ml peptide pools. Sequenced here: CD4+ T cells from blood, cultured in vitro, sampled before SARS-CoV-2 vaccination. This clonotype was obtained from a human donor who had recovered from COVID-19.

CDR3 loop: CSARDNLGSGANVLTF. The CDR3 DNA reads TGCAGTGCTAGAGATAATTTAGGCTCTGGGGCCAACGTCCTGACTTTC. The rearrangement links TRBV20-1 to TRBJ2-6, with D uncertain. CDR3 size: 16 residues. With 0 bases removed from V and 0 bases from J, the gap between germline ends came to 9 bases. Germline CDR1 is DFQATT and CDR2 is SNEGSKA (reference sequence).